This T cell receptor beta chain derives from a study of patients and donors after allogeneic stem cell transplantation. This clonotype was seen a handful of times. TCRdb analysed the RT-PCR reads with MiXCR anew, one entry per CDR3 protein. The table shows 780 or so distinct CDR3 sequences, with approximately 1.9% occurring only once. This CDR3 region has 12 residues. Germline assignment: CDR1 MNHNS and CDR2 SASEGT. Trimming left V 0 bases short and J 4 bases short, with 4 bases between. The rearrangement links TRBV6-1 to TRBJ2-7; no reliable D call. The specimen was blood, either unsorted or a sorted T cell fraction (not recorded which). The receptor was derived from a human donor who was either an allogeneic HSCT recipient or a stem cell or donor lymphocyte infusion donor (not recorded which). It is not recorded whose cells these are; they may come from a transplant donor. CDR3 residues: CASSEAGYEQYF. CDR3 in DNA: TGTGCCAGCAGTGAAGCGGGATACGAGCAGTACTTC.